The next 3 T cell receptor beta chains were all read from a single sample in a study of CD8+CD57+ T cells in acquired aplastic anemia (dated by TCRdb to about 2018). The sample was run on an Illumina HiSeq 2000. Profiling of TCR beta VDJ combinations and CDR3 sequences used genomic DNA as the template. TCRdb itself trimmed the public reads at Q25 with fastp, ran MiXCR and retained productive beta chains. CDR3 protein duplicates are merged, each entry listing the most common genes and DNA. A total of about 160,000 distinct CDR3 sequences appear in this sample, roughly 48% of them only once. The ten largest make up about 30% of the sample. Flow cytometry had shown CD8+CD57+ cell expansion in the patients selected for sequencing. Sequenced material: sorted CD4+, CD8+, or CD8+CD57+ T cells (not recorded which) from PBMCs. All receptors come from a human donor with aplastic anemia.

The chain links TRBV20-1 to TRBJ1-4, with no clear D. CDR1 is DFQATT, CDR2 SNEGSKA, per germline (reference sequence). The V end was cut by 2 bases, the J end by 7 bases, with 11 bases between. There are 13 residues in the CDR3. CDR3 sequence reads: CSARQATGEKLFF. As DNA, the CDR3 is TGCAGTGCTAGACAAGCAACGGGTGAAAAACTGTTTTTT.

The chain couples TRBV15 to TRBJ1-1; D call uncertain. CDR3 length: 16 residues. The ends were cut back, 4 bases at V and 4 bases at J, with 19 bases in the middle. CDR1 LNHNV and CDR2 YYDKDF come from the germline V gene (reference sequence). DNA for the CDR3: TGTGCCACCAGCACCCAGAAGTTGGAAGGAGGCACTGAAGCTTTCTTT. Translation: CATSTQKLEGGTEAFF. The variable domain in full, completed from reference TRBV15 and TRBJ1-1, reads DAMVIQNPRYQVTQFGKPVTLSCSQTLNHNVMYWYQQKSSQAPKLLFHYYDKDFNNEADTPDNFQSRRPNTSFCFLDIRSPGLGDTAMYLCATSTQKLEGGTEAFFGQGTRLTVV.

This clonotype appeared many times. The chain couples TRBV4-3 to TRBJ1-1; no definite D call. CDR3 length: 15 residues. Germline CDR1 LGHNA, CDR2 YSLEER. V shed 0 bases and J shed 2 bases, with 10 bases lying between them. CDR3 nucleotide sequence: TGCGCCAGCAGCCAAGATCCGTTCCCTAACACTGAAGCTTTCTTT. It translates to CASSQDPFPNTEAFF.